This TCR beta chain was recovered during a study of cytomegalovirus exposure and HLA in healthy donors (TCRdb year 2017). For the wider study: According to a later analysis, one platform produced both the 120 validation repertoires and the roughly 650 repertoires of the first cohort. The study aimed to test whether signatures of past pathogen exposure could be identified by cataloging public T cell receptors. Along with the roughly 670-subject first cohort, a separate validation cohort of 120 different subjects was used. To predict cytomegalovirus infection status, the study brought together high-throughput TCR immunosequencing, statistical association of individual TCRs with disease status, and machine learning.

In regard to this clone: It lacks a known antigen. Qualities for individual bases were not recorded, and no much larger clone is one base off.

The donors were included in the validation cohort of 120 subjects, a group kept apart from the approximately 700-subject first cohort. What the study reported, not specific to this receptor: The classifier was reported to diagnose cytomegalovirus status with high specificity and sensitivity in both the original and validation cohorts. Across donors, most TCR sequences were observed very rarely, whereas some public TCRs were present in many individuals. Subsequent analysis determined that TCRs grouped into clusters in the first cohort also showed a tendency toward co-occurrence across the roughly 110 validation repertoires, and approximately 94% of cluster scores exceeded 0. A later analysis had no HLA typing for the validation cohort, so co-occurrence there was scored across all 110 or so repertoires. In vitro tests confirmed that a few of the cytomegalovirus-associated TCR beta chains recognize cytomegalovirus antigens. The study gave a list of 150 to 200 TCR beta chains associated with cytomegalovirus. According to the authors, the approach could potentially be generalized to other disease states and immunological phenotypes.

Looking up the germline V gene yields CDR1 ENHRY and CDR2 SYGVKD. The junction shows trimming of 10 bases on V and 3 bases on J, plus 19 bases between the germline ends. The CDR3 numbers 15 residues from cysteine through phenylalanine. Only the CDR3 region is kept as DNA, spanning 45 bases read in frame from base 1. The library was built by means of the immunoSEQ multiplex PCR assay. For the original study's pipeline: To diagnose cytomegalovirus status from the catalog of TCR beta chain sequences, a statistical classification framework was built. This is the immuneACCESS table as TCRdb keeps it, with only in-frame sequences that have V and J called. A part of the clones is gone; compared with another copy, unresolved V genes explain less than half, and the rest is unexplained. That table furnishes V, J and clone size, whereas the DNA furnished D and trimming. This sample comprises around 69,000 clones, nearly 96% of them detected only once. The ten biggest clones cover more than 3.5% of the sample.

This receptor was identified in a woman under 30 in good health and CMV-seropositive. The chain links TRBV10-3 with TRBJ1-5; D gene: possibly TRBD1, on 5 matching bases. The sequenced material came from PBMCs. The CDR3 amino acid sequence is: CATRRGERDNQPQHF. The nucleotide sequence reads as follows: TGTGCCACACGGCGGGGGGAAAGGGACAATCAGCCCCAGCATTTT.